These 25 T cell receptor beta chains came from one sample sequenced in a study of T cell changes during pregnancy in multiple sclerosis. Assay: immunoSEQ multiplex PCR; the TCRdb copy retains only in-frame clones and omits some. The data contain some 99,000 clones, 93% of them seen just once; the ten biggest clones take up more than 0.75%. The sequencing used peripheral blood, collected after pregnancy. All receptors come from a female donor with multiple sclerosis, enrolled in a pregnancy study.

The CDR3, as DNA: TGTGCCAGCAGCGGACAGGGTTACTATGGCTACACCTTC. As protein: CASSGQGYYGYTF. The J gene is TRBJ1-2, the V gene TRBV28, with 8 bases fitting TRBD1. The germline CDR1 and CDR2 sequences are MDHEN and SYDVKM. V was pared by 6 bases and J by 3 bases, with 3 bases of the junction left unmatched. The CDR3 loop spans 13 amino acids.

The chain joins TRBV7-3 to TRBJ2-1; 9 bases match TRBD2. Germline-derived CDR1 and CDR2 are SGHTA and FQGTGA. V lost 5 bases to trimming and J lost 3 bases; unmatched junction nucleotides: 5. The CDR3 is 15 residues long. This chain's CDR3 is CASSPGGGGYNEQFF. The CDR3 coding sequence is TGTGCCAGCAGCCCTGGCGGGGGGGGCTACAATGAGCAGTTCTTC.

The chain has TRBV27 and TRBJ2-7; 7 bases match TRBD1. This CDR3 region has 12 residues. The germline V gene encodes CDR1 MNHEY and CDR2 SMNVEV (reference sequence). V gave up 6 bases and J gave up 6 bases; unmatched junction bases: 5. The CDR3 here is CASSPGTVEQYF. The CDR3 nucleotides read TGTGCCAGCAGCCCGGGGACAGTCGAGCAGTACTTC.

The chain uses TRBV19 and TRBJ2-1; TRBD2 matches 9 bases. The V and J ends lost 2 bases and 4 bases, in that order; junction bases with no gene match: 6. CDR3 length equals 16 residues. Looked up from germline, CDR1 is LNHDA and CDR2 is SQIVND (reference sequence). CDR3 residues: CASSIIPAGGYNEQFF. In DNA form, the CDR3 reads TGTGCCAGTAGTATAATCCCAGCGGGAGGATACAATGAGCAGTTCTTC.

This chain links TRBV6-1 with TRBJ1-5, with D perhaps TRBD1 (5 bases). The CDR3 consists of 12 residues. Germline V gene data show CDR1 as MNHNS and CDR2 as SASEGT. Trimming pared 7 bases from V and 5 bases from J, leaving 9 bases between. The DNA for the CDR3 is TGTGCCAGCAATCCGGGGGATCAGCCCCAGCATTTT. Its translation: CASNPGDQPQHF.

This chain joins TRBV27 and TRBJ2-1, with 8 bases that match TRBD2. The CDR3 length is 14 residues. CDR1 and CDR2 from the germline V gene are MNHEY and SMNVEV (reference sequence). J was trimmed by 10 bases and V by 0 bases; bases with no gene match: 5. Here the CDR3 reads CASSLSKGGREQFF. CDR3 coding DNA: TGTGCCAGCAGTTTATCGAAGGGCGGGAGGGAGCAGTTCTTC.

The chain carries TRBV14 and TRBJ1-3, with 7 bases that match TRBD1. There are 21 residues in the CDR3. V gave up 0 bases and J gave up 4 bases; unmatched junction bases: 21. CDR1 is SGHDN, CDR2 FVKESK, per germline. CDR3 loop: CASSQDWIPGQITLRGNTIYF. For the CDR3, the DNA is TGTGCCAGCAGCCAAGATTGGATTCCGGGACAGATTACTCTTAGGGGAAACACCATATATTTT.

The gene calls are TRBV28 and TRBJ1-4, with TRBD1 as a possible D gene (6 bases). V was trimmed by 5 bases and J by 7 bases, leaving 17 bases between them. The germline CDR1 and CDR2 sequences are MDHEN and SYDVKM. CDR3 length equals 15 residues. DNA of the CDR3: TGTGCCAGCAGTGTATTACAGGGCGGAGGTGAAAAACTGTTTTTT. Amino acid sequence: CASSVLQGGGEKLFF. Full variable domain (rest looked up from reference TRBV28 and TRBJ1-4): DVKVTQSSRYLVKRTGEKVFLECVQDMDHENMFWYRQDPGLGLRLIYFSYDVKMKEKGDIPEGYSVSREKKERFSLILESASTNQTSMYLCASSVLQGGGEKLFFGSGTQLSVL.

This clone has more than one count but fewer than ten. V and J are TRBV2 and TRBJ1-3; maybe TRBD1 (6 bases). The CDR3 length is 11 residues. V lost 9 bases and J 4 bases, leaving 7 bases between the germline ends. Germline CDR1 SNHLY, CDR2 FYNNEI. CDR3 sequence reads: CASRGGNTIYF. As DNA, the CDR3 is TGTGCCAGTAGGGGGGGAAACACCATATATTTT.

The chain couples TRBV5-1 to TRBJ2-1, with TRBD2 identical over 15 bases. With V trimmed by 5 bases and J by 8 bases, 5 bases remained unmatched. The CDR3 length is 15 residues. From germline, CDR1 is SGHRS and CDR2 YFSETQ. Written as DNA, the CDR3 is TGCGCCAGCAGATTAGGACTAGCGGGAGGGGATGAGCAGTTCTTC. Amino acids: CASRLGLAGGDEQFF.

The chain uses TRBV19 and TRBJ2-7, with a tentative D call TRBD2 (7 bases). V lost 4 bases and J 3 bases, leaving 19 bases between the germline ends. The CDR3 extends over 16 amino acids. The germline gives CDR1 LNHDA, CDR2 SQIVND (reference sequence). This chain's CDR3 is CASSTPQQGGGYEQYF. CDR3 nucleotide sequence: TGTGCCAGTAGTACCCCCCAACAGGGCGGGGGCTACGAGCAGTACTTC.

The genes are TRBV30 and TRBJ2-7; TRBD2 aligns across 10 bases. The CDR3 has 16 amino acids. Germline V gene sequence: CDR1 GTSNPN, CDR2 SVGIG (reference sequence). J lost 3 bases, V lost 0 bases, and 8 bases had no gene match. CDR3 DNA: TGTGCCTGGAGTGTAGGATTAGCGGGAGGAAACTACGAGCAGTACTTC. It codes for CAWSVGLAGGNYEQYF. Filled out from reference TRBV30 and TRBJ2-7, the complete variable domain reads SQTIHQWPATLVQPVGSPLSLECTVEGTSNPNLYWYRQAAGRGLQLLFYSVGIGQISSEVPQNLSASRPQDRQFILSSKKLLLSDSGFYLCAWSVGLAGGNYEQYFGPGTRLTVT.

Only a few counts were recorded for this clone. The chain has TRBV5-6 and TRBJ1-1, with D unresolved. The CDR3 spans 11 residues. Germline loops: CDR1 SGHDT, CDR2 YYEEEE. V lost 4 bases and J lost 9, with 10 bases in between. CDR3 in amino acids: CASSLGYQAFF. CDR3 coding DNA: TGTGCCAGCAGCCTGGGCTACCAAGCTTTCTTT.

J is TRBJ2-1 and V is TRBV30, with 12 positions matching TRBD2. The CDR3 contains 13 residues. The junction had 3 bases not matched to a gene; V was cut back by 7 bases and J by 5 bases. The germline V gene has CDR1 GTSNPN and CDR2 SVGIG (reference sequence). The CDR3 nucleotides are TGTGCCTTGACTAGCGGGAGCCACAATGAGCAGTTCTTC. It encodes CALTSGSHNEQFF.

The chain couples TRBV19 to TRBJ2-4, with D possibly being TRBD2 (6 bases). V was pared by 6 bases and J by 4 bases, with 13 bases between. The germline gives CDR1 LNHDA, CDR2 SQIVND (reference sequence). The CDR3 is 14 residues long. CDR3 sequence reads: CASSDLGGKNIQYF. The CDR3 DNA sequence: TGTGCCAGTAGCGATTTGGGGGGTAAAAACATTCAGTACTTC.

This chain joins TRBV7-7 and TRBJ2-5; D is ambiguous. Looked up from germline, CDR1 is SSHAT and CDR2 is FNYEAQ (reference sequence). This CDR3 is 14 amino acids long. The V and J ends lost 1 base and 3 bases respectively, with 9 bases between them. CDR3 residues: CASSLELGEETQYF. For the CDR3, the DNA is TGTGCCAGCAGCTTAGAGTTAGGAGAAGAGACCCAGTACTTC.

This clone was recorded only once. The chain employs TRBV10-3 and TRBJ2-2, with 8 bases identical to TRBD2. V shed 11 bases, J shed 0 bases, and the junction held 8 bases outside the gene matches. Germline CDR1 reads ENHRY; CDR2 reads SYGVKD. The CDR3 totals 15 residues. Here the CDR3 reads CALGHSGANTGELFF. The CDR3 nucleotides read TGTGCCCTAGGCCATAGCGGGGCGAACACCGGGGAGCTGTTTTTT.

This sequence joins TRBV4-2 and TRBJ2-7, with TRBD2 identical over 13 bases. Trimming at V came to 0 bases and at J to 2 bases, leaving 4 bases not matched to a gene. The CDR3 sequence is 17 residues long. In germline, CDR1 is LGHNA, CDR2 YNFKEQ. The chain's CDR3 is CASSQEILAGGPYEQYF. The CDR3 DNA follows: TGTGCCAGCAGCCAAGAGATACTAGCGGGAGGGCCCTACGAGCAGTACTTC.

This chain connects TRBV28 to TRBJ1-2; 12 nucleotides agree with TRBD1. Per germline, CDR1 MDHEN and CDR2 SYDVKM. Unmatched junction bases numbered 3, after V lost 6 bases and J lost 4 bases. The CDR3 covers 14 residues. In DNA form, the CDR3 reads TGTGCCAGCAGGCCGGGACAGGGGGCCTATGGCTACACCTTC. Its translation is CASRPGQGAYGYTF.

The gene calls are TRBV4-1 and TRBJ2-3; TRBD1 matches at 8 bases. The length of the CDR3 is 15 residues. CDR1 and CDR2 (germline): MGHRA, YSYEKL. After removal of 3 bases from V and 0 bases from J, the junction contained 2 bases not matched to a gene. The chain's CDR3 is CASSHQGASTDTQYF. CDR3 DNA: TGCGCCAGCAGCCATCAGGGGGCAAGCACAGATACGCAGTATTTT.

CDR3 DNA sequence: TGTGCCAGCAGCTTTAGTGCCCTATGGAAAGCGGGAAGGGGAGATACGCAGTATTTT. It codes for CASSFSALWKAGRGDTQYF. This rearrangement joins TRBV7-2 to TRBJ2-3; 7 positions match TRBD2. Germline V gene sequence: CDR1 SGHTA, CDR2 FQGNSA. CDR3 length: 19 amino acids. V dropped 3 bases and J dropped 5; count of bases not matched to a gene: 20. The full variable domain, rest sourced from reference TRBV7-2 and TRBJ2-3, is GAGVSQSPSNKVTEKGKDVELRCDPISGHTALYWYRQSLGQGLEFLIYFQGNSAPDKSGLPSDRFSAERTGGSVSTLTIQRTQQEDSAVYLCASSFSALWKAGRGDTQYFGPGTRLTVL.

This clone was recorded once. The V gene is TRBV6-1, the J gene TRBJ2-5; a possible D gene is TRBD2 (5 bases). CDR3 size: 16 residues. Germline V gene data show CDR1 as MNHNS and CDR2 as SASEGT. With 2 bases removed from V and 2 bases from J, the gap between germline ends came to 15 bases. This CDR3 reads CASSEIRIGSQETQYF. DNA of the CDR3: TGTGCCAGCAGTGAAATACGGATAGGGAGTCAAGAGACCCAGTACTTC.

This clone was observed a handful of times. The chain recombines TRBV27 with TRBJ1-3; D unresolved. V dropped 3 bases and J dropped 4 bases, with 7 bases sitting between them. This CDR3 region has 13 residues. Germline CDR1 is MNHEY and CDR2 is SMNVEV (reference sequence). For the CDR3, the DNA is TGTGCCAGCAGTTTCGGAGGAGGAAACACCATATATTTT. As protein: CASSFGGGNTIYF.

V gene TRBV6-1 combines with J gene TRBJ2-1, with 9 nucleotides matching TRBD2. The junction had 6 bases not matched to a gene; V was cut back by 5 bases and J by 4 bases. The CDR3 is 15 residues long. Germline V lookup: CDR1 MNHNS, CDR2 SASEGT. CDR3 residues: CASSIPSGTYNEQFF. The CDR3 nucleotides are TGTGCCAGCAGTATACCTAGCGGGACTTACAATGAGCAGTTCTTC.

The CDR3 loop reads CASSPRTAGNTGELFF. CDR3 coding DNA: TGTGCCAGCAGCCCGAGGACAGCCGGGAACACCGGGGAGCTGTTTTTT. The rearrangement joins TRBV9 to TRBJ2-2; perhaps TRBD1 as D (6 bases). Per germline, CDR1 SGDLS and CDR2 YYNGEE. This CDR3 contains 16 residues. Trimming removed 4 bases at V and 1 base at J, with 14 bases between.